There are a few counts of the clone carrying this T cell receptor (beta chain). These data belong to a study of T cells after yellow fever vaccination. This CDR3 has 16 residues. The ends were cut back, 6 bases at V and 1 base at J, with 18 bases in the middle. TCRdb passed the 5' RACE reads through MiXCR, listing each CDR3 protein once. The sample includes around 400,000 distinct CDR3 sequences, more than 9% of them seen just once. The material sequenced was PBMCs, taken on the day of the first yellow fever vaccination. The sequence derives from a man aged 18 to 30 who received the YFV17D yellow fever vaccine. The chain links TRBV12-3 or TRBV12-4 to TRBJ2-5; TRBD2 might be the D (5 bases). The CDR3 protein is CASSSMDWETQETQYF. CDR3 in DNA: TGTGCCAGCAGCTCGATGGACTGGGAGACCCAAGAGACCCAGTACTTC.